This TCR beta chain was documented in a study of T-cell memory formation after mild COVID-19. The authors produced TCR alpha and TCR beta cDNA libraries with sample barcodes and UMIs by 5'RACE using constant-segment primers. TCRdb processed the 5' RACE reads anew with MiXCR; each CDR3 protein has one entry. Of about 250,000 distinct CDR3 sequences in the sample, 15% were seen once. Findings and caveats of the study: Contracting clones from day 15 to 85 showed balanced CD4/CD8; later expanders favored CD4+. Clones from the second wave (peaking day 37) had unconfirmed SARS-CoV-2 specificity. Mainly in CM and EM were contracting CD4+ clones; CD8+ were in EMRA.

This clonotype appeared a few times. The antigen is not known. Material for sequencing was PBMCs or a T cell subset sorted from them (not recorded which). The clonotype was recovered from an adult woman who had mild COVID-19 (a few samples of this study predate the infection). Cell type and time point are not known.

In nucleotides, the CDR3 is TGTGCCAGCAGTTTAAAGGGAGGGTCCGAGCAGTACTTC. Translating gives CASSLKGGSEQYF. The V call is TRBV12-3 or TRBV12-4, the J call TRBJ2-7; the match to TRBD2 covers 7 bases. The CDR3 runs to 13 residues. V dropped 2 bases and J dropped 6; count of bases not matched to a gene: 4.